This passage covers 6 T cell receptor beta chains from one sample sequenced in a study of blood T cell repertoires in COVID-19. TCRdb's copy holds only in-frame clones and misses some; the assay was immunoSEQ multiplex PCR. The sample shows roughly 230,000 clones, nearly 90% of them seen only once. Input material: peripheral blood. The receptors come from a woman between 40 and 50 years old who had recovered from COVID-19.

The chain combines TRBV9 with TRBJ1-4, with 7 bases fitting TRBD1. Germline V gene lookup returns CDR1 SGDLS and CDR2 YYNGEE. There are 14 residues in the CDR3. The V segment lost 3 bases and the J segment 10 bases; nucleotides outside the gene matches: 9. The CDR3 bases are TGTGCCAGCAGCGCAGGGGGAATAGGTGTAAAACTGTTTTTT. This codes for CASSAGGIGVKLFF.

This chain uses TRBV29-1 with TRBJ1-2; 8 bases match TRBD1. The CDR3 runs to 14 residues. Trimming at V came to 3 bases and at J to 4 bases, leaving 7 bases not matched to a gene. Germline V gives CDR1 SQVTM, CDR2 ANQGSEA. CDR3 DNA: TGCAGCGTTGAGAAACCGGGACAGGCCTATGGCTACACCTTC. This encodes CSVEKPGQAYGYTF.

The table lists this clone with many counts. The chain links TRBV12-3 or TRBV12-4 to TRBJ2-1; 8 bases align to TRBD1. The CDR3 covers 12 residues. V lost 6 bases, J lost 15 bases, and 10 bases stayed unmatched. CDR3 nucleotides: TGTGCCAGCAGCCTGACAGGGGTTGTTCCGTTCTTC. Amino acids: CASSLTGVVPFF.

The V and J genes are TRBV6-2 or TRBV6-3 and TRBJ2-1; 11 nucleotides match TRBD2. This CDR3 comprises 14 residues. From germline, CDR1 is MNHEY and CDR2 SVGEGT. After removal of 2 bases from V and 12 bases from J, the junction contained 6 bases not matched to a gene. The CDR3 is CASSYEVAGGRQFF. In DNA form, the CDR3 reads TGTGCCAGCAGTTACGAGGTAGCGGGAGGGAGGCAGTTCTTC.

The chain links TRBV3-1 (or the pseudogene TRBV3-2) to TRBJ2-1; a possible D gene is TRBD2 (7 bases). This CDR3 contains 15 residues. Germline V gene sequence: CDR1 LGHDT, CDR2 YNNKEL (reference sequence). The V gene lost 6 bases and the J gene lost 0 bases, with 12 bases spanning the gap. The CDR3 DNA reads as TGTGCCAGCAGGGGGGGCGGGAGCTCCTACAATGAGCAGTTCTTC. Encoded protein: CASRGGGSSYNEQFF.

The rearrangement joins TRBV30 to TRBJ2-7; 10 bases agree with TRBD2. CDR3 size: 15 residues. V dropped 0 bases and J dropped 2; count of bases not matched to a gene: 4. Germline V lookup: CDR1 GTSNPN, CDR2 SVGIG (reference sequence). As DNA, the CDR3 is TGTGCCTGGAGTGTAAAGCGGGGGGGTGCCTACGAGCAGTACTTC. This sequence encodes CAWSVKRGGAYEQYF.